This TCR beta chain was recorded in a study of CD8+ T cells in alopecia areata listed by TCRdb under 2018. Regarding the study in general: In both human patients and the C3H/HeJ mouse model, the study applied high-throughput TCRbeta sequencing to look at T cell clonal expansion in alopecia areata. In humans, TCRbeta sequencing was performed on scalp tissue and on sorted CD4+ and CD8+ peripheral blood T cells from healthy controls and from patients with patchy or totalis/universalis alopecia areata. Scalp clonality was compared across normal scalp (n=4), patchy alopecia areata scalp (n=8), and alopecia totalis/universalis scalp (n=8). RNA was extracted with the PAXgene miRNA kit for fixed scalp, the miRNeasy kit for PBMCs, and the RNeasy kit for mouse skin. immunoSEQ multiplex PCR using 35 Vbeta forward primers and 13 Jbeta reverse primers was used to amplify TCRbeta CDR3 regions. Study-wide findings and limitations: Higher clonality and more expanded CD8+ clones were observed in lesional scalp than in normal scalp, particularly in alopecia totalis/universalis, a finding suggestive of antigenic drive. TCR sequences shared between patients were less clear than in mice, possibly partly because of HLA diversity in the patient population. Resident alphabeta T cells in normal human skin are also sequenced, complicating scalp TCR repertoire analysis, unlike mouse skin dominated by gammadelta T cells.

Library method: the immunoSEQ multiplex PCR assay. To provide template for TCR sequencing, every sample had RNA extracted and reverse transcribed into cDNA. First-strand cDNA was synthesized with SuperScript III using a 2:1 mix of oligo-dT and random hexamers. Amplification bias was assessed with a synthetic immune receptor repertoire, and residual bias was removed computationally. On the authors' methods: Raw reads were preprocessed to remove errors, and CDR3 was defined according to IMGT conventions as the region from the conserved cysteine to phenylalanine. To get clonality, Shannon entropy was normalized by log2 of the number of productive unique TCRs and the result was subtracted from 1. Whether scalp clones were CD4 or CD8 was inferred by matching scalp TCRbeta sequences against CD4 and CD8 repertoires sorted from blood. This immuneACCESS table, as held by TCRdb, lists in-frame sequences with V and J called but not all clones. Of the missing ones, under half trace to an unresolved V gene in checked studies; the others have no known cause. D and trimming come from the DNA, and the V and J calls and clone size come from that table. This sample is represented by about 200,000 clones; about 56% of them were singletons. 4% to 6% of the sample belongs to the ten largest clones.

Details on this clone: The antigen this receptor binds is unknown. It has no much larger one-base neighbor in the sample; base qualities were not kept.

The CDR3 contains 15 residues, cysteine and phenylalanine counted. Left in the record is the CDR3 DNA by itself, 45 bases read in frame from the first base. V drops 0 bases and J drops 4 bases, leaving 12 bases in between. Per the germline V gene (reference sequence), PRHDT is the CDR1 and FYEKMQ is the CDR2. After PBMCs were isolated by density centrifugation and stained for CD3, CD4 and CD8, a FACSAria was used to sort CD4+ and CD8+ T cells. Unaffected controls provided scalp biopsies and blood samples. Sample: CD8+ T cells sorted from blood. The chain was built from TRBV13 and TRBJ2-5; matching of 6 bases hints at TRBD2 as the D gene. The receptor was derived from a human donor in good health. The DNA sequence is as follows: TGTGCCAGCAGCTTAGGACTAGCCGGAGGAGAGACCCAGTACTTC. Its coded protein is CASSLGLAGGETQYF.